A single sample gave rise to the 26 T cell receptor beta chains below, sequenced in a study of PD-1 blockade in classical Hodgkin lymphoma. Exposure to brentuximab vedotin varied, and each patient had relapsed following autologous stem cell transplantation. Here immunoSEQ multiplex PCR was the method, and the copy in TCRdb shows in-frame clones only, minus some. The sample consists of approximately 73,000 clones, about 93% of them appearing once. The sequenced sample was peripheral blood mononuclear cells (PBMCs), obtained at baseline. These receptors were taken from a human donor with classical Hodgkin lymphoma.

The chain joins TRBV27 to TRBJ1-5; 9 nucleotides match TRBD1. From germline, CDR1 is MNHEY and CDR2 SMNVEV (reference sequence). V gave up 6 bases and J gave up 2 bases; unmatched junction bases: 5. This CDR3 spans 15 amino acids. CDR3 in amino acids: CASRTWTGGNQPQHF. CDR3 DNA: TGTGCCAGCAGAACTTGGACAGGGGGCAATCAGCCCCAGCATTTT.

The CDR3 DNA is TGTGCCAGCAGTCGAAATTTGAAGTTCTTC. Encoded protein: CASSRNLKFF. This sequence joins TRBV28 and TRBJ2-1; D call uncertain. Germline-derived CDR1 and CDR2 are MDHEN and SYDVKM. This CDR3 contains 10 residues. Between the trimmed V and J ends, which lost 5 bases and 14 bases, there was a span of 10 bases.

V and J are TRBV29-1 and TRBJ1-2, with D maybe TRBD1 (5 bases). This CDR3 has 13 residues. Looked up from germline, CDR1 is SQVTM and CDR2 is ANQGSEA. The ends were cut back, 4 bases at V and 0 bases at J, with 9 bases in the middle. The CDR3 loop is CSVGGVSNYGYTF. The DNA for the CDR3 is TGCAGCGTTGGGGGGGTTTCTAACTATGGCTACACCTTC.

The gene calls are TRBV7-3 and TRBJ1-1; no clear D. The CDR3 extends over 13 amino acids. Germline CDR1 reads SGHTA; CDR2 reads FQGTGA. The V gene lost 5 bases and the J gene lost 1 base, with 8 bases spanning the gap. This chain's CDR3 is CASSPGPNTEAFF. In nucleotides, the CDR3 is TGTGCCAGCAGCCCGGGCCCGAACACTGAAGCTTTCTTT.

The chain links TRBV6-1 to TRBJ2-7; 10 bases are a match to TRBD1. CDR1 MNHNS and CDR2 SASEGT come from the germline V gene. V trimming: 3 bases; J trimming: 2 bases; junction bases outside the gene matches: 4. This CDR3 spans 15 amino acids. The CDR3 sequence: CASSDRTGGPYEQYF. DNA of the CDR3: TGTGCCAGCAGTGACAGGACAGGGGGTCCCTACGAGCAGTACTTC.

The chain has TRBV27 and TRBJ2-1; 10 bases are shared with TRBD2. J was trimmed by 6 bases and V by 0 bases; bases with no gene match: 2. The length of the CDR3 is 15 residues. In germline, CDR1 is MNHEY, CDR2 SMNVEV (reference sequence). The CDR3 DNA sequence: TGTGCCAGCAGTTTATCGGGACTAGCGTCCAATGAGCAGTTCTTC. Translation: CASSLSGLASNEQFF.

The J gene is TRBJ1-1, the V gene TRBV27, with D uncertain. CDR1 is MNHEY and CDR2 is SMNVEV in the germline V gene (reference sequence). The CDR3 sequence is 13 residues long. The V end was cut by 2 bases, the J end by 2 bases, with 6 bases between. The CDR3 loop reads CASSLTLNTEAFF. CDR3 bases: TGTGCCAGCAGTTTAACCCTTAACACTGAAGCTTTCTTT.

The V and J genes are TRBV7-2 and TRBJ1-2, with TRBD1 as a possible D gene (5 bases). The germline V gene encodes CDR1 SGHTA and CDR2 FQGNSA. V lost 5 bases, J lost 3 bases, and 13 bases lay in between. CDR3 length equals 14 residues. CDR3 loop: CASSPSGGDYGYTF. CDR3 nucleotide sequence: TGTGCCAGCAGCCCTAGTGGGGGTGACTATGGCTACACCTTC.

V is TRBV9 and J is TRBJ2-7; 7 nucleotides align to TRBD2. CDR1 and CDR2 (germline): SGDLS, YYNGEE. The CDR3 is 14 residues long. J lost 0 bases, V lost 5 bases, and 5 bases had no gene match. CDR3 sequence (DNA): TGTGCCAGCAGTACTAGCGCCTACTCCTACGAGCAGTACTTC. Encoded protein: CASSTSAYSYEQYF.

J is TRBJ2-7 and V is TRBV10-3; 9 bases are a match to TRBD1. With V trimmed by 7 bases and J by 1 base, 8 bases remained unmatched. CDR3 length: 15 amino acids. CDR1 is ENHRY, CDR2 SYGVKD, per germline. The CDR3 protein is CAITSGTGKSYEQYF. The DNA for the CDR3 is TGTGCCATCACCTCGGGGACAGGGAAATCCTACGAGCAGTACTTC.

The chain has TRBV30 and TRBJ2-1; D is ambiguous. This CDR3 contains 11 residues. Between the trimmed V and J ends, which lost 6 bases and 9 bases, there was a span of 12 bases. Germline CDR1 and CDR2: GTSNPN and SVGIG (reference sequence). CDR3 sequence reads: CACLAAGEQFF. CDR3 nucleotide sequence: TGTGCCTGCCTCGCGGCCGGTGAGCAGTTCTTC.

The rearrangement joins TRBV18 to TRBJ2-2; TRBD1 agrees at 7 bases. This CDR3 spans 16 amino acids. The germline CDR1 and CDR2 sequences are KGHSH and LQKENI. V shed 3 bases, J shed 1 base, and the junction held 5 bases outside the gene matches. CDR3 DNA sequence: TGTGCCAGCTCACCCGGGACAGCCGAGAACACCGGGGAGCTGTTTTTT. This codes for CASSPGTAENTGELFF.

Only one count was recorded for this clone. This chain joins TRBV19 and TRBJ2-7; a possible D gene is TRBD1 (5 bases). The germline V gene encodes CDR1 LNHDA and CDR2 SQIVND (reference sequence). The V end was cut by 1 base, the J end by 3 bases, with 13 bases between. The CDR3 runs to 15 residues. The CDR3 reads CASSIVPPGRYEQYF. Written as DNA, the CDR3 is TGTGCCAGTAGTATAGTTCCACCAGGGCGCTACGAGCAGTACTTC.

This chain links TRBV27 with TRBJ2-2; TRBD1 agrees at 11 bases. This CDR3 has 15 amino acids. After removal of 6 bases from V and 5 bases from J, the junction contained 5 bases not matched to a gene. From germline, CDR1 is MNHEY and CDR2 SMNVEV (reference sequence). CDR3 in DNA: TGTGCCAGCAGCACCGGGACAGGGGGAACCGGGGAGCTGTTTTTT. This gives the protein CASSTGTGGTGELFF.

The chain employs TRBV19 and TRBJ1-2; TRBD1 is a possible D gene (5 bases). Trimming stripped 5 bases from V and 3 bases from J, with 34 bases between. CDR3 length: 21 amino acids. Germline loops: CDR1 LNHDA, CDR2 SQIVND (reference sequence). CDR3 bases: TGTGCCAGTAGTCCACCGGGACGGGCCCTAGGCCCCTCGGATGGGGACTATGGCTACACCTTC. This gives the protein CASSPPGRALGPSDGDYGYTF.

The count of this clone is one. The rearrangement links TRBV19 to TRBJ2-1; tentatively, D is TRBD2 (5 bases). V was cut by 0 bases and J by 8 bases, with 8 bases left in between. There are 13 residues in the CDR3. CDR1 is LNHDA, CDR2 SQIVND, per germline (reference sequence). DNA of the CDR3: TGTGCCAGTAGTATAGACTCGGGATATGAGCAGTTCTTC. Translation gives CASSIDSGYEQFF.

The V call is TRBV11-2, the J call TRBJ2-1; 8 bases are shared with TRBD2. Germline V lookup: CDR1 SGHAT, CDR2 FQNNGV. The CDR3 loop spans 12 amino acids. V dropped 2 bases and J dropped 15; count of bases not matched to a gene: 6. The CDR3 loop reads CASSLLREALFF. For the CDR3, the DNA is TGTGCCAGCAGCTTATTGCGGGAGGCGCTGTTCTTC. Complete variable domain (other parts from reference TRBV11-2 and TRBJ2-1): EAGVAQSPRYKIIEKRQSVAFWCNPISGHATLYWYQQILGQGPKLLIQFQNNGVVDDSQLPKDRFSAERLKGVDSTLKIQPAKLEDSAVYLCASSLLREALFFGPGTRLTVL.

The CDR3 loop is CASSSPGQAYNEQFF. CDR3 sequence (DNA): TGTGCCAGCAGCTCGCCGGGACAGGCCTACAATGAGCAGTTCTTC. The rearrangement joins TRBV7-2 to TRBJ2-1, with 8 nucleotides matching TRBD1. The V gene's germline CDR1 is SGHTA and CDR2 FQGNSA. The V gene end was trimmed by 4 bases and the J gene end by 2 bases; junction bases not matched to a gene: 4. The CDR3 extends over 15 amino acids.

The chain uses TRBV7-9 and TRBJ1-2; D not resolved. There are 13 residues in the CDR3. Trimming removed 1 base from V and 4 bases from J, with 7 bases in between. Germline CDR1 is SEHNR and CDR2 is FQNEAQ (reference sequence). CDR3 in amino acids: CASSLGSSYGYTF. The DNA for the CDR3 is TGTGCCAGCAGCTTAGGGAGCAGCTATGGCTACACCTTC.

This clone was seen a handful of times. The same CDR3 arises from other DNA sequences in this sample as well. J is TRBJ2-5 and V is TRBV30; D unresolved. Per the germline V gene, CDR1 is GTSNPN and CDR2 is SVGIG (reference sequence). The CDR3 has 11 amino acids. Trimming took off 0 bases at V and 5 bases at J, with 4 bases between the two ends. CDR3 sequence: CAWSVGETQYF. Here the CDR3 DNA reads TGTGCCTGGAGTGTAGGTGAGACCCAGTACTTC.

This rearrangement joins TRBV29-1 to TRBJ2-7, with D possibly matching TRBD2 (6 bases). The CDR3 has 14 residues. Germline-derived CDR1 and CDR2 are SQVTM and ANQGSEA. The V gene lost 7 bases and the J gene lost 4 bases, with 20 bases spanning the gap. The CDR3 loop reads CSACGESLQYEQYF. As DNA, the CDR3 is TGCAGCGCTTGCGGGGAAAGCCTACAGTACGAGCAGTACTTC.

V gene TRBV9 combines with J gene TRBJ2-5; D is tentatively TRBD1 or TRBD2 (5 bases each). The germline CDR1 and CDR2 sequences are SGDLS and YYNGEE. There are 16 residues in the CDR3. Trimming took 1 base from V and 1 from J, leaving 14 bases between them. The DNA of the CDR3 is TGTGCCAGCAGCGTATCGGGGACCCTAGCCCAAGAGACCCAGTACTTC. Translating gives CASSVSGTLAQETQYF.

The CDR3: CASSPQTSGSHEQYF. CDR3 DNA: TGTGCCAGCAGTCCTCAGACTAGCGGGAGCCACGAGCAGTACTTC. The gene calls are TRBV27 and TRBJ2-7, with 12 positions matching TRBD2. This CDR3 contains 15 residues. The trim removed 5 bases at V and 5 bases at J, leaving 7 bases unmatched. The V gene's germline CDR1 is MNHEY and CDR2 SMNVEV (reference sequence).

This sequence joins TRBV7-2 and TRBJ2-5; D remains ambiguous. CDR1 and CDR2 (germline): SGHTA, FQGNSA. V was cut by 2 bases and J by 0 bases, with 4 bases left in between. This CDR3 comprises 13 residues. Here the CDR3 reads CASSLIYQETQYF. In DNA, the CDR3 is TGTGCCAGCAGCTTAATCTACCAAGAGACCCAGTACTTC.

The V and J genes are TRBV7-8 and TRBJ2-1; possible D gene TRBD2, 6 bases. This CDR3 is 18 amino acids long. Germline assignment: CDR1 SGHVS and CDR2 FQNEAQ. Trimming left V 1 base short and J 6 bases short, with 22 bases between. CDR3 region: CASSLVALGGPRRNEQFF. Here the CDR3 DNA reads TGTGCCAGCAGCTTAGTCGCTTTAGGAGGGCCTCGGCGCAATGAGCAGTTCTTC. Full variable domain (outside the CDR3, taken from reference TRBV7-8 and TRBJ2-1): GAGVSQSPRYKVAKRGQDVALRCDPISGHVSLFWYQQALGQGPEFLTYFQNEAQLDKSGLPSDRFFAERPEGSVSTLKIQRTQQEDSAVYLCASSLVALGGPRRNEQFFGPGTRLTVL.

The chain recombines TRBV7-9 with TRBJ2-7; 13 bases align to TRBD2. Germline V gene lookup returns CDR1 SEHNR and CDR2 FQNEAQ (reference sequence). This CDR3 has 16 amino acids. J was trimmed by 5 bases and V by 1 base; bases with no gene match: 5. Written as DNA, the CDR3 is TGTGCCAGCAGCTTAGTCGGGACTAGCGGGACCCACGAGCAGTACTTC. Its translation: CASSLVGTSGTHEQYF.